This TCR beta chain was profiled in a study of glioma-infiltrating T cells. Findings and limits, study-wide: Tissue and blood shared very few CDR3 sequences. Above-expected tissue-blood divergence occurred in all gliomas, most in low-grade ones.

The CDR3 runs 16 residues. In germline, CDR1 is SGDLS, CDR2 YYNGEE. The V end was cut by 0 bases, the J end by 0 bases, with 13 bases between. With regard to this clonotype: What it binds is unknown.

TCR alpha and beta CDR3 regions were amplified from RNA using iRepertoire nested multiplex PCR. TCRdb reprocessed the multiplex PCR reads via MiXCR and lists one record per CDR3 protein. The repertoire has about 4,900 distinct CDR3 sequences, 31% of them found once; the top ten carry under 8%. The J gene is TRBJ2-7, the V gene TRBV9; D gene uncertain. The source is a human donor with low-grade glioma or glioblastoma, undergoing nonglioma brain surgery, or in good health (not recorded which). The sample was glioma tissue, nonneoplastic brain tissue, or PBMCs (not recorded which). CDR3 in amino acids: CASSVGGYDFSYEQYF. The CDR3 DNA is TGTGCCAGCAGCGTAGGCGGATATGACTTCTCCTACGAGCAGTACTTC.